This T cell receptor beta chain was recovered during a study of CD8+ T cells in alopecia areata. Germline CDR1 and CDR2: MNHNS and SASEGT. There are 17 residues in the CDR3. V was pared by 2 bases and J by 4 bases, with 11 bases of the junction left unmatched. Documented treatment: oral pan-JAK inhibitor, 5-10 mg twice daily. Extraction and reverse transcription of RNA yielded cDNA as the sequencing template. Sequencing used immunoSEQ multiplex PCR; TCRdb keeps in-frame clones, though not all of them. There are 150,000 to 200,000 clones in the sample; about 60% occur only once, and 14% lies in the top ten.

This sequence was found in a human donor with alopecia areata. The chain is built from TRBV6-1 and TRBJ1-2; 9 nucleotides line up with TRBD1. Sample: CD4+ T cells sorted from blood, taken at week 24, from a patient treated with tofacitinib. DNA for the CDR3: TGTGCCAGCAGTGAACTGATGGGGGGACAGGGCCCCTATGGCTACACCTTC. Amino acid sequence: CASSELMGGQGPYGYTF.